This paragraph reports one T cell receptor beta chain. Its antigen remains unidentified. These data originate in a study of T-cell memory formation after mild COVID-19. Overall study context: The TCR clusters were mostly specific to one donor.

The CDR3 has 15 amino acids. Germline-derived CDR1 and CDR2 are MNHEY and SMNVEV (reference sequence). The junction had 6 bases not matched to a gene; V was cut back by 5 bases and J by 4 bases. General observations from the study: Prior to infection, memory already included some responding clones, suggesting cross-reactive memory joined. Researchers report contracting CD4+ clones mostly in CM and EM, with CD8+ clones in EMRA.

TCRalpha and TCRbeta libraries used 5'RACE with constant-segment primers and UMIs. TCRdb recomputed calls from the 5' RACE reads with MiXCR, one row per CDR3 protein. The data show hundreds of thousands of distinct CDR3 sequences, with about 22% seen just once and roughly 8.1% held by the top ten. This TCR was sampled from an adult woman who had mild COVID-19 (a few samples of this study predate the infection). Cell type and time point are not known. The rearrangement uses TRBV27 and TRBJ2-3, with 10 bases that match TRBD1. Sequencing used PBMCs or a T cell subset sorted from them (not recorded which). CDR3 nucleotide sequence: TGTGCCAGCAGTGGGGGGGGGACAGGGGCAGATACGCAGTATTTT. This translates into CASSGGGTGADTQYF.